The following is a TCR beta chain sequence with its context. This clone was found once. No cognate antigen has been identified for it. Nothing much larger sits one base from this clone, and base qualities are not available. The data are from a study of shared clonotypes between healthy human individuals (TCRdb year 2020). With regard to the full study: The cohort comprised a couple of women and three men aged 18 to 49 years. For each donor, CD4 naive and CD4 memory were each given three plates, CD8 naive was given two plates, and CD8 memory was given one plate. The study deeply sequenced blood TCR repertoires of five healthy adults to estimate repertoire size and the extent of clonotype sharing between individuals. Libraries were prepared and TCR repertoires were sequenced by different laboratories using diverse techniques, in order to increase sequencing depth and limit assay-specific biases. Leukapheresis yielded between about 0.94 and 8.9 billion PBMCs per donor.

CD8 naive samples consisted of CD45RO-negative cells that were positively selected for CCR7, yielding a CD45RA+CCR7+ population without TemRA cells. Healthy HIV-negative adults with no recently reported acute infections or vaccinations were included as donors. All donors were Caucasian adults living in Nashville, Tennessee, USA. After blood collection by leukapheresis, PBMCs were isolated using Ficoll-Histopaque density gradient centrifugation and then cryopreserved in the vapor phase of liquid nitrogen. Purity and quantity of every magnetically sorted T cell population were checked by analytical flow cytometry. Each sorted fraction had its genomic DNA isolated and then quantified by UV absorbance on a Nanodrop 2000c. From the cysteine through the phenylalanine, the CDR3 covers 14 amino acids. Left in the record is the CDR3 DNA by itself, 42 bases read in frame from the first base. CDR1 is given as LNHNV and CDR2 as YYDKDF, both from the germline V gene (reference sequence). V gives up 3 bases and J gives up 8 bases, and the segment between their germline ends measures 16 bases.

General study outcomes and caveats: Sampling was restricted to blood, and TCR repertoires in tissue are likely to differ from TCR repertoires in blood. When several donors were compared, the shared fraction of clonotypes was about 5% for naive CD4, roughly 3.3% for naive CD8, about 2.5% for memory CD4, and 0.35% to 0.4% for memory CD8. Rarefaction of sorted-subset datasets indicated incomplete sequencing despite the large sequencing depth. Because the study included a small number of donors, the genetic and exposure-history diversity represented was limited. Naive subsets generally had larger estimated clonotype richness than memory subsets did. Compared with non-shared clonotypes, clonotypes shared by all four sorted-subset donors had higher generation probabilities. Based on pairwise subsampling, the degree of clonotype sharing among donors was expected to be affected by sequencing depth.

Using the deep immunoSEQ assay, TCR CDR3 regions were amplified from genomic DNA by multiplex PCR. For each cell subset, the extracted genomic DNA was distributed evenly across all wells of several immunoSEQ 96-well plates, and each plate served as one replicate. For sorted subsets, roughly 200 ng of genomic DNA, equivalent to about 30,000 T cell genomes, went into each replicate PCR. The purified libraries were quantified using a Qubit 3.0 fluorometer, sized with a Bioanalyzer 2100, and then quantified again using the KAPA Library Quantification kit. Each immunoSEQ 96-well plate was sequenced on its own single-read 150-cycle Illumina NextSeq 550 flow cell. From the authors' description of their analysis: Because the immunoSEQ output included only junctional sequences and no quality scores, the filtering could not be the same as the filtering used for full-length reads. Sequences were annotated with PyIR, a Python wrapper for IgBLAST v1.9, and V/J genes and CDR3 were assigned using IMGT germline references. Reads were removed for weak V/J assignments (E-value above 1e-6), missing CDR3, stop codons, out-of-frame junctions, or ambiguous translated residues. A V3J clonotype was defined by an identical inferred V gene, J gene, and CDR3 amino acid sequence. To compute the percentage overlap between repertoires, the number of shared unique clonotypes was divided by the size of the smaller repertoire. Richness of each repertoire was evaluated using RTK rarefaction, the Chao1 estimator, and Recon v2.1 estimates of unobserved clonotypes. Generation probabilities for all TCRbeta clonotypes obtained by the gDNA method from a handful of donors were computed using OLGA. Sourced from immuneACCESS, this table was stored by TCRdb with only in-frame sequences that have V and J called. A share of the clones is absent; for the studies checked, an unresolved V gene accounts for under half, and the remainder has no known explanation. That table is the source of V, J and clone size, and D and trimming were worked out from the DNA. In all, the sample holds about 2.1 million clones, and about 94% of those were seen once. About 1.7% of the sample lies in the top ten.

The sequence is built from TRBV15 and TRBJ1-2, with the D gene not confidently named. The sequence derives from a man between 18 and 35 years old in good health. Some clones in this sample may be carry-over from other donors' samples. Sequencing was performed on naive CD8+ T cells from PBMCs. The cell subset or site tag for this specimen amounts to: CD45RA+CCR7+. The nucleotide sequence is given as TGTGCCACCAGCAGCCGGGCTACCGCGCGGGGCTACACCTTC. This sequence encodes CATSSRATARGYTF.